This T cell receptor (beta chain) was profiled in a study of CD8 T cells in ankylosing spondylitis. As the method for making TCR beta libraries, quantitative 5'-RACE with molecular barcodes was used. TCRdb recomputed calls from the 5' RACE reads with MiXCR, one row per CDR3 protein. The table lists some 840,000 distinct CDR3 sequences, around 11% of them singletons. J was trimmed by 4 bases and V by 4 bases; bases with no gene match: 8. The germline V gene has CDR1 MDHEN and CDR2 SYDVKM. This CDR3 has 15 residues. Findings and caveats of the study: In peripheral blood, disease-linked CD8+ clones occurred at relatively low frequencies. For ankylosing spondylitis blood, a TCR beta motif of fewer than 10 highly homologous variants appeared characteristic. Matched ankylosing spondylitis synovial fluid reportedly showed significant enrichment of disease-linked clones. Before this, some motif variants had been reported in reactive arthritis synovial fluid and blood.

About this clonotype itself: Antigen specificity is unknown.

Sequencing used blood, either unsorted or a sorted T cell fraction (not recorded which). The rearrangement links TRBV28 to TRBJ1-2; 8 nucleotides line up with TRBD1. This clonotype was obtained from a male donor with ankylosing spondylitis. The CDR3 DNA sequence: TGTGCCAGCAGTTCCCCAGGGGGCAACAGCTATGGCTACACCTTC. It translates to CASSSPGGNSYGYTF.